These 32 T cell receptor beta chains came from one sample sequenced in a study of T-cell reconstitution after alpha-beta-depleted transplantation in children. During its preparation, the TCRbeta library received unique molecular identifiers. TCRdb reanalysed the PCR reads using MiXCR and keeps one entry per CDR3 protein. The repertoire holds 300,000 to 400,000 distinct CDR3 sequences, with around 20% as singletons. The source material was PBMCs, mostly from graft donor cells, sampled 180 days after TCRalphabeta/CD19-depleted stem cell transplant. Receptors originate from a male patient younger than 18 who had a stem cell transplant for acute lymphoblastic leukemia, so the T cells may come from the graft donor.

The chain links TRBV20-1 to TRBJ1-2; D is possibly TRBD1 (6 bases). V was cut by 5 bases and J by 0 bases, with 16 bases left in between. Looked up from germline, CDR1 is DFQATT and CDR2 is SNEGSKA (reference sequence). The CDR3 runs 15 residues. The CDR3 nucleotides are TGCAGTGCTTTTAATACAGGGCAGGCTAACTATGGCTACACCTTC. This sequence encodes CSAFNTGQANYGYTF.

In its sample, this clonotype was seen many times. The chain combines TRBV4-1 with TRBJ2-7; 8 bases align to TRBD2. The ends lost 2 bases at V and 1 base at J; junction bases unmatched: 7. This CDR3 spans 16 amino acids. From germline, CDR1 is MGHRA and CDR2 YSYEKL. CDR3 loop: CASSQFPGGGSYEQYF. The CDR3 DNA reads TGCGCCAGCAGCCAATTCCCCGGGGGGGGATCCTACGAGCAGTACTTC.

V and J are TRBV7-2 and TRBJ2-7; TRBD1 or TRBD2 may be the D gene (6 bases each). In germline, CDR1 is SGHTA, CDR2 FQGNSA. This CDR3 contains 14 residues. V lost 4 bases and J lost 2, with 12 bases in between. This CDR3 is CASSSQGRTYEQYF. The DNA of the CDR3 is TGTGCCAGCAGCTCTCAGGGGAGGACCTACGAGCAGTACTTC. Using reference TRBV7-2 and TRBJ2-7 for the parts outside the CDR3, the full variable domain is GAGVSQSPSNKVTEKGKDVELRCDPISGHTALYWYRQSLGQGLEFLIYFQGNSAPDKSGLPSDRFSAERTGGSVSTLTIQRTQQEDSAVYLCASSSQGRTYEQYFGPGTRLTVT.

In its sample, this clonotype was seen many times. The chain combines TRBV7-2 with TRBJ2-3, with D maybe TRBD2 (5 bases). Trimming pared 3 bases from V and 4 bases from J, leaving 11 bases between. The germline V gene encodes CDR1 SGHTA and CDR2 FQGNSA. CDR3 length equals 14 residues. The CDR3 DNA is TGTGCCAGCAGCTTGATAGGAGGCGCAGATACGCAGTATTTT. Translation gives CASSLIGGADTQYF. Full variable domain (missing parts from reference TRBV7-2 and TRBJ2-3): GAGVSQSPSNKVTEKGKDVELRCDPISGHTALYWYRQSLGQGLEFLIYFQGNSAPDKSGLPSDRFSAERTGGSVSTLTIQRTQQEDSAVYLCASSLIGGADTQYFGPGTRLTVL.

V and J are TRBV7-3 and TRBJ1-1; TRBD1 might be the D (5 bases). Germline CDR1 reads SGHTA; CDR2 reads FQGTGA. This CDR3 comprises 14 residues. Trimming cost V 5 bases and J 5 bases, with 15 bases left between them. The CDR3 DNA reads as TGTGCCAGCAGCCCCGGGGGTGGTCGGACTGAAGCTTTCTTT. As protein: CASSPGGGRTEAFF.

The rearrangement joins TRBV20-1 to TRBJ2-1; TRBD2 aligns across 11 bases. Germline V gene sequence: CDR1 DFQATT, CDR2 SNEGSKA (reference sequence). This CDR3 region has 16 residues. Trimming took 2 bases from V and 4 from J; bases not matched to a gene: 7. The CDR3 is CSARSRLAGLYNEQFF. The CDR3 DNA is TGCAGTGCTAGATCACGACTAGCGGGGTTGTACAATGAGCAGTTCTTC.

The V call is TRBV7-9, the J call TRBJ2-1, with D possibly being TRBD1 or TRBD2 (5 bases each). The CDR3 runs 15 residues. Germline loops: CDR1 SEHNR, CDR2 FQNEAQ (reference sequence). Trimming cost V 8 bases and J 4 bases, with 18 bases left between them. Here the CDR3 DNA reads TGTGCCAGCCTTAGAGCCCAGGGACCTTACAATGAGCAGTTCTTC. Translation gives CASLRAQGPYNEQFF.

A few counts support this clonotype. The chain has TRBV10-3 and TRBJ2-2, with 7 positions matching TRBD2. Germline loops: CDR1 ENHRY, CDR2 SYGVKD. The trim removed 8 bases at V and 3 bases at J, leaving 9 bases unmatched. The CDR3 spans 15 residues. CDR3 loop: CAIAKRGGYTGELFF. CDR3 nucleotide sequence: TGTGCCATCGCAAAGCGGGGAGGGTACACCGGGGAGCTGTTTTTT.

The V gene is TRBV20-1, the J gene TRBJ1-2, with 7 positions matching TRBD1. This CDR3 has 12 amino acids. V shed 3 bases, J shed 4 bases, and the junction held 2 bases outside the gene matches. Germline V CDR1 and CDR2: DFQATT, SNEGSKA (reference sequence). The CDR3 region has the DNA TGCAGTGCTAGGAAGGGGGCCTATGGCTACACCTTC. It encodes CSARKGAYGYTF.

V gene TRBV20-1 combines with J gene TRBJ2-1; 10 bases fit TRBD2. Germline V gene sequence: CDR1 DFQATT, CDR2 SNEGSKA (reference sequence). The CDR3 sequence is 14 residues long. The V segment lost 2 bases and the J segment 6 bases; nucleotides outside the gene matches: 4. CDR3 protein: CSARFGLAANEQFF. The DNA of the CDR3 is TGCAGTGCTAGATTCGGACTAGCGGCCAATGAGCAGTTCTTC.

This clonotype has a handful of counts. CDR3 DNA: TGTGCCAGCAGCTTAGCGCAGGGGAGCTCCTACAATGAGCAGTTCTTC. This encodes CASSLAQGSSYNEQFF. This sequence joins TRBV11-2 and TRBJ2-1; possible D gene TRBD1, 6 bases. The V and J ends lost 1 base and 0 bases respectively, with 10 bases between them. CDR3 size: 16 residues. Per germline, CDR1 SGHAT and CDR2 FQNNGV.

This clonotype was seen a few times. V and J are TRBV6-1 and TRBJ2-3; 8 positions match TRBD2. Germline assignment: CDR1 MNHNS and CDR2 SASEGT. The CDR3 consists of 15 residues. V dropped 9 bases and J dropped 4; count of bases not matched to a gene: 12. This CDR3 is CARRPQRESADTQYF. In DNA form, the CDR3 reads TGTGCCAGGCGCCCCCAGCGGGAGTCCGCAGATACGCAGTATTTT.

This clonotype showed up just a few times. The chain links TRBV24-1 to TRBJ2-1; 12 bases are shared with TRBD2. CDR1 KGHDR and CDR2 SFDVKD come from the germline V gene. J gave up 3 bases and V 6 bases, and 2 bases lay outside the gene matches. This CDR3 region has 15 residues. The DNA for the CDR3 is TGTGCCACCAGTTCTAGCGGGAGGGTCTACAATGAGCAGTTCTTC. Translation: CATSSSGRVYNEQFF.

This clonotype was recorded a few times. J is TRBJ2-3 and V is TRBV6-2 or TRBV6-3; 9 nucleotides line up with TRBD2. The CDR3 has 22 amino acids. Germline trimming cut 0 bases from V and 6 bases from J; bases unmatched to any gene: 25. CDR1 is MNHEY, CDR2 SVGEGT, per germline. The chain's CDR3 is CASSYSGQKGQLREGREDTQYF. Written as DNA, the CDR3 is TGTGCCAGCAGTTACTCGGGACAGAAGGGGCAGCTGCGGGAGGGTCGGGAGGATACGCAGTATTTT.

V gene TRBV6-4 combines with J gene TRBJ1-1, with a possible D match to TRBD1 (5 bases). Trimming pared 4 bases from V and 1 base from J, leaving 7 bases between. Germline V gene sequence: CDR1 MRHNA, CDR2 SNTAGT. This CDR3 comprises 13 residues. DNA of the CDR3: TGTGCCAGCAGTGCACAGGAGAACACTGAAGCTTTCTTT. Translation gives CASSAQENTEAFF.

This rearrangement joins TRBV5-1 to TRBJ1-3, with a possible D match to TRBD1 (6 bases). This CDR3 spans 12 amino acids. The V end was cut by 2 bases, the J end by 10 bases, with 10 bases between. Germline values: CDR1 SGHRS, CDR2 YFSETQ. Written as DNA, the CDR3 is TGCGCCAGCAGCTTCGCAGGGGAAACCATATATTTT. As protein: CASSFAGETIYF. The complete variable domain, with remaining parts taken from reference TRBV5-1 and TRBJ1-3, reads KAGVTQTPRYLIKTRGQQVTLSCSPISGHRSVSWYQQTPGQGLQFLFEYFSETQRNKGNFPGRFSGRQFSNSRSEMNVSTLELGDSALYLCASSFAGETIYFGEGSWLTVV.

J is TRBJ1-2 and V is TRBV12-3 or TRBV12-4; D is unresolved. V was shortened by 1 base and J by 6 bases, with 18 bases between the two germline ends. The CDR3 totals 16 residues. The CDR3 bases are TGTGCCAGCAGTTTAGAATCATTAGAGGGAGGCGATGGCTACACCTTC. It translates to CASSLESLEGGDGYTF.

This CDR3 reads CSAILIPYEQYF. CDR3 in DNA: TGCAGTGCTATCCTGATACCCTACGAGCAGTACTTC. The V call is TRBV20-1, the J call TRBJ2-7, with unresolved D. The CDR3 runs to 12 residues. The V end was cut by 4 bases, the J end by 2 bases, with 9 bases between. Germline values: CDR1 DFQATT, CDR2 SNEGSKA (reference sequence).

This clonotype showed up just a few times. The chain's CDR3 is CASSDRDRSLWQPQHF. DNA for the CDR3: TGTGCCAGCAGTGACCGGGACAGGTCTTTATGGCAGCCCCAGCATTTT. The gene calls are TRBV6-1 and TRBJ1-5, with 8 bases fitting TRBD1. The CDR3 contains 16 residues. The junction had 11 bases not matched to a gene; V was cut back by 3 bases and J by 7 bases. Germline-derived CDR1 and CDR2 are MNHNS and SASEGT.

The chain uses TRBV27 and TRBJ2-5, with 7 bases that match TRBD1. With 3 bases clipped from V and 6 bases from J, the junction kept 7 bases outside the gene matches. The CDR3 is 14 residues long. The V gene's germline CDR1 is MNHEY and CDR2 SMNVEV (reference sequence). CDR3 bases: TGTGCCAGCAGTTTCATAGGGGGCCGAAAGACCCAGTACTTC. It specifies CASSFIGGRKTQYF.

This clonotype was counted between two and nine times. The DNA of the CDR3 is TGTGCCAGCAGTTTAACTAGTACCATGTCCTACGAGCAGTACTTC. This sequence encodes CASSLTSTMSYEQYF. This sequence joins TRBV12-3 or TRBV12-4 and TRBJ2-7; a weak D match, TRBD2 (5 bases). CDR3 length equals 15 residues. With 2 bases removed from V and 1 base from J, the gap between germline ends came to 12 bases.

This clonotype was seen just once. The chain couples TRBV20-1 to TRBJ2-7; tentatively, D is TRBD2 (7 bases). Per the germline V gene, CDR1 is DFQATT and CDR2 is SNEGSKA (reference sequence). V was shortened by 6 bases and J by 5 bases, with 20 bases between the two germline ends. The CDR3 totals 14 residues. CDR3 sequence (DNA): TGCAGTGCCGCCTTAGGGGGGGCGAGGAACGAGCAGTACTTC. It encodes CSAALGGARNEQYF.

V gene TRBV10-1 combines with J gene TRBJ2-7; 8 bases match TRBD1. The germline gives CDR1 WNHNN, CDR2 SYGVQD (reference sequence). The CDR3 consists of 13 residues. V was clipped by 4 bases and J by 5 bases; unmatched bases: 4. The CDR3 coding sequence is TGCGCCAGCAGTGCGGACAGGGTCCACGAGCAGTACTTC. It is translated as CASSADRVHEQYF.

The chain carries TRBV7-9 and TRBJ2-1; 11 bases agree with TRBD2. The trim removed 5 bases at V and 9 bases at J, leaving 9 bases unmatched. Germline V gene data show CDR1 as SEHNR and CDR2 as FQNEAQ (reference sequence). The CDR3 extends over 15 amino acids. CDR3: CASSILLAGASEQFF. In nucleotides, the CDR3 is TGTGCCAGCAGCATACTACTAGCGGGAGCGAGTGAGCAGTTCTTC.

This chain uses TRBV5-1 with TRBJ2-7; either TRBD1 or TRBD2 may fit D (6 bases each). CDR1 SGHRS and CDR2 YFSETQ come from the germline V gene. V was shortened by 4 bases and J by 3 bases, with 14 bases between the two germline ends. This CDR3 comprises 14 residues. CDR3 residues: CASSLRGEDYEQYF. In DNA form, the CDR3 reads TGCGCCAGCAGCCTAAGGGGGGAGGACTACGAGCAGTACTTC.

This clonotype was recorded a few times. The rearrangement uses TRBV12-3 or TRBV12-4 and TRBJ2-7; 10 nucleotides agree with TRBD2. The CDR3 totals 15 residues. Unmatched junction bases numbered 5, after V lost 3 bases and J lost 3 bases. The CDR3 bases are TGTGCCAGCAGTTTCGCTAGCGGGAGACACTACGAGCAGTACTTC. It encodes CASSFASGRHYEQYF.

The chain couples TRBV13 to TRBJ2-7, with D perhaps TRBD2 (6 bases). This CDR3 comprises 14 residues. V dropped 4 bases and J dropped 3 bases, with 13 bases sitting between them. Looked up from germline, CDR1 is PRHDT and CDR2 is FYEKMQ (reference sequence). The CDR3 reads CASSSGVGGYEQYF. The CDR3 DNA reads TGTGCCAGCAGCTCGGGAGTGGGGGGCTACGAGCAGTACTTC.

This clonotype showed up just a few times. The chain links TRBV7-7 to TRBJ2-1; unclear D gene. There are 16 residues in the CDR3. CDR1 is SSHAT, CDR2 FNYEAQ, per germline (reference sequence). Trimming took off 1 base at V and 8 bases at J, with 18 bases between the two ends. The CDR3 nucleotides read TGTGCCAGCAGCTTAGTTGTCGGTACGGTCTTCGATGAGCAGTTCTTC. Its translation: CASSLVVGTVFDEQFF.

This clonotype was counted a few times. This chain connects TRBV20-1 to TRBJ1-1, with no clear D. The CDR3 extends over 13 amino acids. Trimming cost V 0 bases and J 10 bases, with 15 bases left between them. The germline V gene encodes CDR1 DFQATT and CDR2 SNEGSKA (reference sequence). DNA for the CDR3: TGCAGTGCTAGAGAGGAGATCCGTTTAGGAGCTTTCTTT. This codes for CSAREEIRLGAFF.

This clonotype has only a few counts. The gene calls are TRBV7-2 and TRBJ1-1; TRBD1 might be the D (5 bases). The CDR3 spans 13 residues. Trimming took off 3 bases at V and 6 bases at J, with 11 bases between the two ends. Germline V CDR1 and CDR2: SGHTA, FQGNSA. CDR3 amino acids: CASSFSGGAEAFF. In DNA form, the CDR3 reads TGTGCCAGCAGCTTTTCGGGGGGGGCTGAAGCTTTCTTT.

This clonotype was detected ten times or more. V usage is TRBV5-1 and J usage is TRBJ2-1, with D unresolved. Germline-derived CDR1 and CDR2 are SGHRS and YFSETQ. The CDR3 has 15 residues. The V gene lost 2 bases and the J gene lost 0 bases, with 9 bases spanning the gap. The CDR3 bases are TGCGCCAGCAGCTTCGGGCCTCCCTCCTACAATGAGCAGTTCTTC. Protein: CASSFGPPSYNEQFF.

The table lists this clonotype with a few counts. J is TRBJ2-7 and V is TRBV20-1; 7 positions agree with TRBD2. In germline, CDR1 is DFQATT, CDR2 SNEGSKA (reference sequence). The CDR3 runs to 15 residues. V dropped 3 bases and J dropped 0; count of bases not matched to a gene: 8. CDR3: CSARVYPGGSYEQYF. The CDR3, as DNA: TGCAGTGCTAGGGTTTATCCGGGAGGCTCCTACGAGCAGTACTTC.